This T cell receptor (beta chain) was obtained from a study of T cells after yellow fever vaccination. A 5'RACE template-switching step, the method used to make TCR cDNA, added a universal primer site and UMIs. From the 5' RACE reads, TCRdb called clonotypes with MiXCR, one entry per CDR3 protein. The sample contains a few hundred thousand distinct CDR3 sequences, 3% to 4.5% of which appear only once. Looked up from germline, CDR1 is SGHRS and CDR2 is YFSETQ. The CDR3 totals 13 residues. V was clipped by 4 bases and J by 7 bases; unmatched bases: 3. This clonotype occurred many times. The antigen is not known. Study-wide results and limits: From the bulk population, abundant clonotypes could contaminate and appear within FACS-sorted repertoires.

The origin of this receptor is a man between 18 and 35 years old who received the YFV17D yellow fever vaccine. The sample was PBMCs, taken on the day of the yellow fever booster vaccination. The chain couples TRBV5-1 to TRBJ2-1, with 9 nucleotides matching TRBD2. CDR3 loop: CASSLTSGNEQFF. CDR3 bases: TGCGCCAGCAGCCTTACTAGCGGGAATGAGCAGTTCTTC. The complete variable domain, with remaining parts taken from reference TRBV5-1 and TRBJ2-1, reads KAGVTQTPRYLIKTRGQQVTLSCSPISGHRSVSWYQQTPGQGLQFLFEYFSETQRNKGNFPGRFSGRQFSNSRSEMNVSTLELGDSALYLCASSLTSGNEQFFGPGTRLTVL.